This T cell receptor beta chain emerged from a study of T-cell memory formation after mild COVID-19. Each CDR3 protein is one row after TCRdb ran MiXCR on the 5' RACE reads. The sample has roughly 580,000 distinct CDR3 sequences; roughly 17% are singletons. The sample taken for sequencing was PBMCs or a T cell subset sorted from them (not recorded which). This TCR was recovered from an adult woman who had mild COVID-19 (a few samples of this study predate the infection). Cell type and time point are not known.

CDR3 bases: TGTGCCAGCAGCCCCAGCTTCTCCAGGGGGTTGAACACTGAAGCTTTCTTT. This gives the protein CASSPSFSRGLNTEAFF. This chain joins TRBV7-9 and TRBJ1-1; 7 bases line up with TRBD1. V was clipped by 5 bases and J by 0 bases; unmatched bases: 12. The CDR3 is 17 amino acids. The V gene's germline CDR1 is SEHNR and CDR2 FQNEAQ (reference sequence).